This T cell receptor beta chain emerged from a study of cytomegalovirus exposure and HLA in healthy donors. The V end lost 5 bases, the J end lost 1 base, and 5 bases lay between the germline ends. The germline CDR1 and CDR2 sequences are GTSNPN and SVGIG (reference sequence). This CDR3 contains 11 residues. The PCR made use of 60 Vbeta and 13 Jbeta primers. Data came from immunoSEQ multiplex PCR; TCRdb stores just in-frame clones and leaves some out. This sample carries 120,000 to 150,000 clones, about 80% of them seen once, and the ten largest clones take around 3.7%. Sequencing input: PBMCs. The J gene is TRBJ1-1, the V gene TRBV30; D gene unclear. This receptor was obtained from a man in his late teens or twenties in good health and CMV-seronegative. CDR3 residues: CAWGRNTEAFF. DNA for the CDR3: TGTGCCTGGGGCAGGAACACTGAAGCTTTCTTT.